The present entry profiles one T cell receptor beta chain with its context. Cohorts were based on clinical histories the participants reported. Cohort 3 recovery required two negative PCRs, clearance, or symptom resolution. Between the trimmed V and J ends, which lost 5 bases and 0 bases, there was a span of 11 bases. Germline CDR1 and CDR2: SGHNT and YENEEA. The CDR3 runs 15 residues. This sample was taken from a study of blood T cell repertoires in COVID-19. Here immunoSEQ multiplex PCR was the method, and the copy in TCRdb shows in-frame clones only, minus some. The sample yields a few hundred thousand clones, 70% to 90% seen once.

The sample consisted of PBMCs or T cells enriched from blood (not recorded which). The sequence came from a woman aged 40 to 50 who had recovered from COVID-19. This chain links TRBV11-3 with TRBJ2-1, with a weak D call TRBD1 (7 bases). The CDR3 bases are TGTGCCAGCAGCCGCGGGACAGTCTCCTACAATGAGCAGTTCTTC. Protein sequence: CASSRGTVSYNEQFF.